A single sample is the source of the 30 T cell receptor beta chains below, sequenced in a study of graft-versus-host responses after intestinal transplantation. Method: immunoSEQ multiplex PCR; TCRdb's copy keeps in-frame clones and lacks some. The sample shows some 10,000 clones, 25% to 40% of them seen only once. The sample consisted of alloreactive CD4+ T cells from a mixed lymphocyte reaction culture, taken before transplantation. Subset given: CFSE-low proliferating T cells sorted from approximately 6-day pre-transplant mixed lymphocyte reaction (GvH or HvG direction). The receptors come from a human patient who was an organ donor for intestinal transplantation.

This clone is deemed medium-sized. The chain links TRBV4-3 to TRBJ2-2, with 8 positions matching TRBD2. Per the germline V gene, CDR1 is LGHNA and CDR2 is YSLEER. J was trimmed by 6 bases and V by 4 bases; bases with no gene match: 13. This CDR3 is 17 amino acids long. This chain's CDR3 is CASSLRSGGPSSGELFF. The CDR3 DNA follows: TGCGCCAGCAGCCTCCGTTCGGGGGGGCCGTCATCCGGGGAGCTGTTTTTT.

This clone showed up just once. The genes are TRBV5-5 and TRBJ1-1; D is possibly TRBD1 (6 bases). CDR1 is SGHKS, CDR2 YYEKEE, per germline (reference sequence). The CDR3 consists of 13 residues. Trimming took off 2 bases at V and 4 bases at J, with 9 bases between the two ends. This CDR3 reads CASSLQGPTEAFF. The CDR3 DNA reads as TGTGCCAGCAGCTTACAGGGACCCACTGAAGCTTTCTTT.

Here the CDR3 reads CASSQDQRQPQHF. CDR3 nucleotide sequence: TGTGCCAGCAGCCAAGATCAACGGCAGCCCCAGCATTTT. The chain links TRBV14 to TRBJ1-5; D remains ambiguous. CDR3 length: 13 amino acids. Germline CDR1 is SGHDN and CDR2 is FVKESK. V was shortened by 0 bases and J by 7 bases, with 7 bases between the two germline ends. The full variable domain, in which reference TRBV14 and TRBJ1-5 provide the parts outside the CDR3, is EAGVTQFPSHSVIEKGQTVTLRCDPISGHDNLYWYRRVMGKEIKFLLHFVKESKQDESGMPNNRFLAERTGGTYSTLKVQPAELEDSGVYFCASSQDQRQPQHFGDGTRLSIL.

By frequency in the sample, this clone is medium-sized. The gene calls are TRBV5-8 and TRBJ1-5; D might be TRBD1 (5 bases). The length of the CDR3 is 14 residues. Per the germline V gene, CDR1 is SGHTS and CDR2 is YDEGEE. Deletions cut 0 bases from V and 4 bases from J, with 8 bases between. The CDR3 loop reads CASSLGQRNQPQHF. In DNA, the CDR3 is TGTGCCAGCAGCTTGGGACAGAGAAATCAGCCCCAGCATTTT. The variable domain in full, with the rest retrieved from reference TRBV5-8 and TRBJ1-5, is EAGVTQSPTHLIKTRGQQATLRCSPISGHTSVYWYQQALGLGLQFLLWYDEGEERNRGNFPPRFSGRQFPNYSSELNVNALELEDSALYLCASSLGQRNQPQHFGDGTRLSIL.

This chain uses TRBV18 with TRBJ1-3; a weak D match, TRBD1 (5 bases). The CDR3 extends over 13 amino acids. V lost 2 bases, J lost 4 bases, and 6 bases lay in between. The V gene's germline CDR1 is KGHSH and CDR2 LQKENI. The CDR3 DNA reads as TGTGCCAGCTCACCAAAGGGGGGAAACACCATATATTTT. This codes for CASSPKGGNTIYF.

The sample holds a few counts of this clone. This rearrangement joins TRBV7-2 to TRBJ2-5; D is uncertain. This CDR3 contains 13 residues. Per the germline V gene, CDR1 is SGHTA and CDR2 is FQGNSA. The V end was cut by 1 base, the J end by 5 bases, with 8 bases between. In DNA form, the CDR3 reads TGTGCCAGCAGCTTAGGGGCCCGGGAGACCCAGTACTTC. Protein: CASSLGARETQYF.

The chain employs TRBV5-5 and TRBJ2-2, with a weak D call TRBD1 (6 bases). Germline CDR1 reads SGHKS; CDR2 reads YYEKEE (reference sequence). The germline V and J ends were trimmed by 2 bases and 6 bases, with 14 bases remaining between them. The CDR3 is 15 amino acids. CDR3 sequence (DNA): TGTGCCAGCAGCTTAACGTTACAGGGTTCCGGGGAGCTGTTTTTT. This gives the protein CASSLTLQGSGELFF.

The chain carries TRBV5-6 and TRBJ1-5, with D possibly TRBD1 on 6 matching bases. Trimming stripped 1 base from V and 0 bases from J, with 14 bases between. This CDR3 spans 17 amino acids. Germline V gene lookup returns CDR1 SGHDT and CDR2 YYEEEE. CDR3 amino acids: CASSLYQGLYSNQPQHF. The CDR3 DNA reads TGTGCCAGCAGCTTGTACCAGGGGCTATATAGCAATCAGCCCCAGCATTTT.

This chain joins TRBV6-5 and TRBJ1-2; possible D gene TRBD1, 5 bases. The ends were cut back, 2 bases at V and 8 bases at J, with 15 bases in the middle. Germline V gene data show CDR1 as MNHEY and CDR2 as SVGAGI. The CDR3 contains 14 residues. The CDR3 region is CASSYRNGAEGYTF. The CDR3 DNA is TGTGCCAGCAGTTACCGGAATGGGGCGGAGGGCTACACCTTC.

This clone was seen more than once but under ten times. The chain couples TRBV4-1 to TRBJ2-7; TRBD1 is a possible D gene (5 bases). V was pared by 0 bases and J by 2 bases, with 14 bases between. The CDR3 spans 16 residues. The germline V gene has CDR1 MGHRA and CDR2 YSYEKL. The DNA for the CDR3 is TGCGCCAGCAGCCAAGAGAAAAGGGGTGGAACCTACGAGCAGTACTTC. This translates into CASSQEKRGGTYEQYF.

This clone was observed a handful of times. The V call is TRBV4-3, the J call TRBJ2-6, with D maybe TRBD1 (6 bases). The germline gives CDR1 LGHNA, CDR2 YSLEER. The CDR3 runs to 17 residues. V was pared by 3 bases and J by 0 bases, with 12 bases between. The CDR3 spells CASSHTGIRSGANVLTF. The CDR3 nucleotides read TGCGCCAGCAGCCATACAGGGATCCGCTCTGGGGCCAACGTCCTGACTTTC.

The genes are TRBV18 and TRBJ2-4; 7 bases align to TRBD1. V lost 8 bases and J lost 0; bases outside the gene matches: 10. Germline V lookup: CDR1 KGHSH, CDR2 LQKENI. CDR3 length: 16 residues. CDR3 in amino acids: CASVNNRGLAKNIQYF. Here the CDR3 DNA reads TGTGCCAGCGTAAACAACAGGGGCTTAGCCAAAAACATTCAGTACTTC.

The V call is TRBV7-2, the J call TRBJ2-5; possible D gene TRBD1, 6 bases. CDR3 length equals 14 residues. The ends were cut back, 0 bases at V and 7 bases at J, with 12 bases in the middle. Germline V gene sequence: CDR1 SGHTA, CDR2 FQGNSA. CDR3 nucleotides: TGTGCCAGCAGCTTAGCAGGGGGTAGGAGGACCCAGTACTTC. Protein product: CASSLAGGRRTQYF. The full variable domain, with the rest looked up from reference TRBV7-2 and TRBJ2-5, is GAGVSQSPSNKVTEKGKDVELRCDPISGHTALYWYRQSLGQGLEFLIYFQGNSAPDKSGLPSDRFSAERTGGSVSTLTIQRTQQEDSAVYLCASSLAGGRRTQYFGPGTRLLVL.

In this sample, this clone turned up once. The chain is built from TRBV19 and TRBJ2-3; TRBD2 matches 8 bases. This CDR3 is 15 amino acids long. The trim removed 4 bases at V and 3 bases at J, leaving 6 bases unmatched. Germline V gene sequence: CDR1 LNHDA, CDR2 SQIVND (reference sequence). CDR3 DNA sequence: TGTGCCAGTAGTAACCTAGCGGGTCCTACAGATACGCAGTATTTT. This translates into CASSNLAGPTDTQYF. Filled out from reference TRBV19 and TRBJ2-3, the complete variable domain reads DGGITQSPKYLFRKEGQNVTLSCEQNLNHDAMYWYRQDPGQGLRLIYYSQIVNDFQKGDIAEGYSVSREKKESFPLTVTSAQKNPTAFYLCASSNLAGPTDTQYFGPGTRLTVL.

The genes are TRBV6-5 and TRBJ1-5; no clear D. The CDR3 is 14 amino acids. V lost 0 bases to trimming and J lost 4 bases, with 7 bases between them. The germline V gene encodes CDR1 MNHEY and CDR2 SVGAGI. CDR3: CASSYSRENQPQHF. The CDR3 coding sequence is TGTGCCAGCAGTTACTCGAGGGAGAATCAGCCCCAGCATTTT.

The chain carries TRBV6-6 and TRBJ2-3; D is unclear. The V and J ends lost 5 bases and 2 bases respectively, with 17 bases between them. This CDR3 spans 16 amino acids. The germline gives CDR1 MNHNY, CDR2 SVGAGI (reference sequence). In DNA, the CDR3 is TGTGCCAGCAGTGGAGAGGCCTCGCGGCCCACAGATACGCAGTATTTT. Protein sequence: CASSGEASRPTDTQYF.

This clone was counted only a few times. This sequence joins TRBV2 and TRBJ1-3, with 7 bases fitting TRBD1. Per germline, CDR1 SNHLY and CDR2 FYNNEI. The CDR3 is 15 residues long. V shed 7 bases, J shed 0 bases, and the junction held 6 bases outside the gene matches. CDR3 protein: CASTRGQDSGNTIYF. The CDR3 nucleotides read TGTGCCAGCACTAGAGGACAGGACTCTGGAAACACCATATATTTT.

This clone has a handful of counts. This chain joins TRBV10-3 and TRBJ2-7, with 8 bases matching TRBD2. Germline values: CDR1 ENHRY, CDR2 SYGVKD. The CDR3 covers 16 residues. The V gene end was trimmed by 4 bases and the J gene end by 2 bases; junction bases not matched to a gene: 10. The CDR3 loop is CAISAGSSGLTYEQYF. In nucleotides, the CDR3 is TGTGCCATCAGTGCAGGGTCTAGCGGGTTAACCTACGAGCAGTACTTC.

This clone was seen more than once but under ten times. The chain recombines TRBV9 with TRBJ2-5; the match to TRBD2 covers 9 bases. With the DNA end fitting TRBJ2-7 better, the J assignment may be wrong. Germline assignment: CDR1 SGDLS and CDR2 YYNGEE. There are 15 residues in the CDR3. CDR3 in DNA: TGTGCCAGCAGCGCCTATAGCGGGGGAGCCTACGAGCAGTACTTC. Its translation: CASSAYSGGAYEQYF.

V usage is TRBV6-6 and J usage is TRBJ2-3, with 7 nucleotides matching TRBD2. Germline V gives CDR1 MNHNY, CDR2 SVGAGI (reference sequence). This CDR3 has 12 residues. The J segment lost 9 bases and the V segment lost 2 bases, leaving 2 bases of the junction unmatched. The CDR3 sequence: CASSYRGLTQYF. Here the CDR3 DNA reads TGTGCCAGCAGTTACCGGGGACTAACGCAGTATTTT.

This clone has a handful of counts. The chain has TRBV4-2 and TRBJ2-7; 8 bases are a match to TRBD2. Germline V gene data show CDR1 as LGHNA and CDR2 as YNFKEQ. This CDR3 has 16 amino acids. V was pared by 2 bases and J by 3 bases, with 9 bases of the junction left unmatched. In DNA form, the CDR3 reads TGTGCCAGCAGCCAACCCCGCGGTAGCGGGATCTACGAGCAGTACTTC. It yields the protein CASSQPRGSGIYEQYF.

This chain links TRBV4-1 with TRBJ1-3; 9 positions match TRBD1. The CDR3 is made up of 15 amino acids. CDR1 is MGHRA and CDR2 is YSYEKL in the germline V gene. V was pared by 2 bases and J by 4 bases, with 3 bases of the junction left unmatched. The CDR3 here is CASSQIQGAGNTIYF. As DNA, the CDR3 is TGCGCCAGCAGCCAAATACAGGGGGCCGGAAACACCATATATTTT.

The gene calls are TRBV7-6 and TRBJ2-5, with 14 bases aligning to TRBD2. Germline V gene data show CDR1 as SGHVS and CDR2 as FNYEAQ. Losses at the gene ends were 5 bases for V and 0 bases for J; bases not matched to a gene: 8. This CDR3 has 18 residues. The CDR3 protein is CASSPGTSGGRHQETQYF. The CDR3 DNA reads TGTGCCAGCAGCCCCGGGACTAGCGGGGGCCGCCACCAAGAGACCCAGTACTTC.

The V and J genes are TRBV19 and TRBJ1-2; 8 positions agree with TRBD1. The CDR3 totals 16 residues. CDR1 is LNHDA, CDR2 SQIVND, per germline (reference sequence). The junction had 12 bases not matched to a gene; V was cut back by 6 bases and J by 3 bases. CDR3 protein: CASRRREDREDYGYTF. Written as DNA, the CDR3 is TGTGCCAGTAGGCGACGTGAGGACAGGGAGGACTATGGCTACACCTTC.

This sequence joins TRBV6-5 and TRBJ1-2, with D perhaps TRBD1 (6 bases). CDR1 and CDR2 (germline): MNHEY, SVGAGI. Trimming cost V 7 bases and J 9 bases, with 18 bases left between them. This CDR3 spans 13 amino acids. This CDR3 is CASKYRDTERYTF. CDR3 nucleotides: TGTGCCAGCAAGTACAGGGATACAGAACGCTACACCTTC.

The chain combines TRBV19 with TRBJ2-2, with TRBD2 identical over 8 bases. The germline gives CDR1 LNHDA, CDR2 SQIVND (reference sequence). CDR3 size: 17 residues. Trimming removed 2 bases from V and 0 bases from J; junction bases left unmatched: 5. The CDR3 region has the DNA TGTGCCAGTAGTATACTTGCGGGGGGAGCGAACACCGGGGAGCTGTTTTTT. Translating gives CASSILAGGANTGELFF.

The chain employs TRBV12-5 and TRBJ2-7, with 11 bases aligning to TRBD2. Germline CDR1 LGHNT, CDR2 FRNRAP. V lost 0 bases to trimming and J lost 2 bases; unmatched junction nucleotides: 6. The CDR3 sequence is 17 residues long. CDR3 DNA sequence: TGTGCTAGTGGTTTGGTTGTAGCGGGAGGGCGCCCCTACGAGCAGTACTTC. Residues: CASGLVVAGGRPYEQYF.

This clone is medium-sized in the sample. This chain uses TRBV12-2 with TRBJ2-5; the D segment call TRBD2 is taken from the table without a DNA check. TRBV12-2 is flagged as a pseudogene. The CDR3 totals 16 residues. CDR3 amino acids: CASRSRGGGSPETQYF. The DNA of the CDR3 is TGTGCAAGTCGCTCAAGGGGCGGGGGGTCCCCAGAGACCCAGTACTTC.

CDR3 in amino acids: CASSQFDFLTGELFF. The CDR3 DNA follows: TGTGCCAGCAGCCAATTCGACTTCCTCACCGGGGAGCTGTTTTTT. The V call is TRBV4-2, the J call TRBJ2-2, with no clear D. The CDR3 consists of 15 residues. Trimming stripped 2 bases from V and 4 bases from J, with 11 bases between. CDR1 and CDR2 from the germline V gene are LGHNA and YNFKEQ.

This clone was detected a few times. The chain has TRBV5-6 and TRBJ2-3; D is unresolved. V was trimmed by 0 bases and J by 6 bases, leaving 23 bases between them. The germline gives CDR1 SGHDT, CDR2 YYEEEE. This CDR3 contains 18 residues. The CDR3 spells CASSLVVAGLLARDTQYF. The CDR3 nucleotides are TGTGCCAGCAGCTTGGTGGTAGCTGGGTTACTCGCACGGGATACGCAGTATTTT.